This T cell receptor (beta chain) was identified in a study of T cell responses to AZD1222 COVID-19 vaccine. V was shortened by 7 bases and J by 6 bases, with 12 bases between the two germline ends. The CDR3 consists of 13 residues. CDR1 and CDR2 from the germline V gene are LGHNA and YNFKEQ. TCRdb's copy holds only in-frame clones and misses some; the assay was immunoSEQ multiplex PCR. The sample carries some 110,000 clones, around 90% recorded once. The sequence came from an adult in good health. Sequenced here: peripheral blood, sampled on day 0 of AZD1222 vaccination. The genes are TRBV4-2 and TRBJ2-2, with a weak D call TRBD2 (6 bases). The CDR3 sequence is CASNWEVAGELFF. CDR3 nucleotides: TGTGCCAGCAACTGGGAGGTCGCCGGGGAGCTGTTTTTT.